This T cell receptor (beta chain) derives from a study of T cell responses to AZD1222 COVID-19 vaccine. Study findings and constraints: Targeting of unmutated variant regions was reportedly seen in nearly half of spike-specific TCRs.

The protocol was immunoSEQ multiplex PCR, while the TCRdb copy is restricted to in-frame clones and leaves out a portion. The repertoire holds over 110,000 clones, with more than 90% as singletons. As for this clone: Antigen specificity is unknown.

The sample here was peripheral blood, taken on day 0 of AZD1222 vaccination. The receptor was isolated from an adult in good health.

This chain's CDR3 is CASSRYGVSGANVLTF. CDR3 nucleotide sequence: TGTGCCAGCAGCCGCTACGGGGTCTCTGGGGCCAACGTCCTGACTTTC. This chain links TRBV7-2 with TRBJ2-6; TRBD2 is a possible D gene (5 bases). Germline V gene sequence: CDR1 SGHTA, CDR2 FQGNSA. The CDR3 consists of 16 residues. V lost 5 bases, J lost 0 bases, and 11 bases lay in between.